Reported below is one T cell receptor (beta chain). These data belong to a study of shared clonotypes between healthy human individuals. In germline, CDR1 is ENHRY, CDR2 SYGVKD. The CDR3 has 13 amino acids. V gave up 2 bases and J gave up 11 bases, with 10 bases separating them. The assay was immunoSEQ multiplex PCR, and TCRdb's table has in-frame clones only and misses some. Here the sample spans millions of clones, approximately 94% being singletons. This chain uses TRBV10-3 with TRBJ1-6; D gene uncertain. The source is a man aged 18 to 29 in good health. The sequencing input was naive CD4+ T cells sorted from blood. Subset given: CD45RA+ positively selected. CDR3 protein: CAISEGPTPPLHF. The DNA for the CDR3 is TGTGCCATCAGTGAGGGGCCCACACCACCCCTCCACTTT.